These T cell receptor beta chains were read from a single sample in a study of cytomegalovirus exposure and HLA in healthy donors. Assay used: immunoSEQ multiplex PCR; TCRdb lists only in-frame clones, some missing. Counted here are approximately 95,000 clones, approximately 81% occurring once; the ten biggest clones make up roughly 4%. The source material was PBMCs. The receptors were sampled from a woman aged 40 to 50 in good health and CMV-seropositive. Each CDR3 is given with its conserved first and last residue. A D gene is named only where the DNA matches it firmly. Rows may omit the clone size; those that give it use once, few, many or a size class.

d_call: NA; v_call: TRBV7-9; j_call: TRBJ2-5; clone_size: NA; cdr3_length: 12; cdr3_nt: TGTGCCAGCAGCTTAGGGCAGGAGACCCAGTACTTC; cdr3_aa: CASSLGQETQYF
d_call: NA; v_call: TRBV6-4; j_call: TRBJ1-1; clone_size: NA; cdr3_length: 13; cdr3_nt: TGTGCCAGCAGCCAGGCGTATGACACTGAAGCTTTCTTT; cdr3_aa: CASSQAYDTEAFF
d_call: NA; v_call: TRBV6-1; j_call: TRBJ2-3; clone_size: NA; cdr3_length: 16; cdr3_nt: TGTGCCAGCAGTGACCAAATAGGCGGGGCCACAGATACGCAGTATTTT; cdr3_aa: CASSDQIGGATDTQYF
d_call: NA; v_call: TRBV15; j_call: TRBJ2-7; clone_size: NA; cdr3_length: 18; cdr3_nt: TGTGCCACCAGCAGAGATTGGTCTAGCGGAGGGGGTGGGTACGAGCAGTACTTC; cdr3_aa: CATSRDWSSGGGGYEQYF
d_call: NA; v_call: TRBV18; j_call: TRBJ1-3; clone_size: NA; cdr3_length: 13; cdr3_nt: TGTGCCAGCTCACCTGGGACAGGAAACACCATATATTTT; cdr3_aa: CASSPGTGNTIYF
d_call: NA; v_call: TRBV28; j_call: TRBJ2-6; clone_size: NA; cdr3_length: 14; cdr3_nt: TGTGCCAGCAGCGTAGATTCTGGGGCCAACGTCCTGACTTTC; cdr3_aa: CASSVDSGANVLTF
d_call: NA; v_call: TRBV2; j_call: TRBJ2-7; clone_size: NA; cdr3_length: 13; cdr3_nt: TGTGCCAGCAGGGACAAGGGGCTGGGCGAGCAGTACTTC; cdr3_aa: CASRDKGLGEQYF
d_call: NA; v_call: TRBV27; j_call: TRBJ2-1; clone_size: NA; cdr3_length: 13; cdr3_nt: TGTGCCAGCAGTTTATACGGTGGCAATGAGCAGTTCTTC; cdr3_aa: CASSLYGGNEQFF
d_call: NA; v_call: TRBV28; j_call: TRBJ1-5; clone_size: once; cdr3_length: 16; cdr3_nt: TGTGCCAGCAGTTTATACGAGGGAATGGGAAATCAGCCCCAGCATTTT; cdr3_aa: CASSLYEGMGNQPQHF
d_call: TRBD1; v_call: TRBV18; j_call: TRBJ1-2; clone_size: NA; cdr3_length: 16; cdr3_nt: TGTGCCAGCTCACCGAACTCCGGACAGGCTAACTATGGCTACACCTTC; cdr3_aa: CASSPNSGQANYGYTF
d_call: TRBD1; v_call: TRBV7-8; j_call: TRBJ1-2; clone_size: NA; cdr3_length: 16; cdr3_nt: TGTGCCAGCAGCTTCCGGGACAGGGGTTCTAACTATGGCTACACCTTC; cdr3_aa: CASSFRDRGSNYGYTF
d_call: TRBD2; v_call: TRBV7-3; j_call: TRBJ2-2; clone_size: NA; cdr3_length: 17; cdr3_nt: TGTGCCAGCAGCTTAACGACGCGACTAGCGGGCACCGGGGAGCTGTTTTTT; cdr3_aa: CASSLTTRLAGTGELFF